The 20 T cell receptor beta chains in this list originate from one sample, sequenced in a study of radiotherapy plus CTLA-4 blockade in lung cancer. Only in-frame clones appear in the TCRdb table, and some are missing; sequencing was by immunoSEQ multiplex PCR. The sample includes about 45,000 clones, roughly 73% of them seen just once. Sample: peripheral blood, taken from a patient treated with radiotherapy plus ipilimumab. The source of these receptors is a human donor with non-small cell lung cancer who had a complete response to radiotherapy plus ipilimumab.

The V and J genes are TRBV19 and TRBJ1-3; TRBD1 aligns across 7 bases. Looked up from germline, CDR1 is LNHDA and CDR2 is SQIVND (reference sequence). CDR3 length equals 14 residues. J was trimmed by 4 bases and V by 5 bases; bases with no gene match: 5. The CDR3 DNA sequence: TGTGCCAGTAGTCCGGGGACAGTAGGAAACACCATATATTTT. As protein: CASSPGTVGNTIYF.

The chain has TRBV16 and TRBJ1-1; no reliable D call. Trimming took 2 bases from V and 1 from J, leaving 11 bases between them. Germline-derived CDR1 and CDR2 are KGHSY and FQNENV. CDR3 length: 15 amino acids. The CDR3 loop reads CASSQRTAKNTEAFF. The CDR3 nucleotides read TGTGCCAGCAGCCAACGTACAGCAAAGAACACTGAAGCTTTCTTT.

The V gene is TRBV7-9, the J gene TRBJ1-1; a weak D match, TRBD1 (6 bases). The CDR3 spans 17 residues. V was trimmed by 5 bases and J by 1 base, leaving 20 bases between them. CDR1 SEHNR and CDR2 FQNEAQ come from the germline V gene (reference sequence). CDR3 DNA sequence: TGTGCCAGCAGCGGACTCCCTTATGGGACAAAGAACACTGAAGCTTTCTTT. Its translation: CASSGLPYGTKNTEAFF.

The chain joins TRBV10-1 to TRBJ2-1; 10 bases fit TRBD2. Germline V CDR1 and CDR2: WNHNN, SYGVQD (reference sequence). The CDR3 spans 15 residues. Trimming at V came to 1 base and at J to 7 bases, leaving 4 bases not matched to a gene. The CDR3 region has the DNA TGCGCCAGCAGTGAGTTGGTAGCGGGAGGTAATGAGCAGTTCTTC. Translating it yields CASSELVAGGNEQFF.

The V call is TRBV7-3, the J call TRBJ2-3; 10 bases are a match to TRBD2. The CDR3 extends over 15 amino acids. V shed 5 bases and J 3 bases; nucleotides not matched to a gene: 5. Germline CDR1 is SGHTA and CDR2 is FQGTGA. This chain's CDR3 is CASSPSGSWTDTQYF. CDR3 nucleotides: TGTGCCAGCAGCCCTAGCGGGAGTTGGACAGATACGCAGTATTTT.

This chain connects TRBV5-1 to TRBJ1-6, with a possible D match to TRBD1 (5 bases). This CDR3 spans 14 amino acids. Trimming stripped 2 bases from V and 8 bases from J, with 11 bases between. In germline, CDR1 is SGHRS, CDR2 YFSETQ. This CDR3 reads CASSLGRVDSPLHF. The CDR3 DNA is TGCGCCAGCAGCTTAGGCAGGGTGGATTCACCCCTCCACTTT.

This chain connects TRBV5-1 to TRBJ2-7; TRBD1 aligns across 10 bases. Germline CDR1 and CDR2: SGHRS and YFSETQ. The trim removed 4 bases at V and 3 bases at J, leaving 7 bases unmatched. This CDR3 has 15 residues. CDR3 amino acids: CASSETGGRSYEQYF. CDR3 nucleotide sequence: TGCGCCAGCAGCGAGACAGGGGGCCGAAGCTACGAGCAGTACTTC.

CDR3 nucleotides: TGTGCCAGCTTCCCCTCGACAGGGACCTATGGCTACACCTTC. Its protein is CASFPSTGTYGYTF. The chain is built from TRBV7-2 and TRBJ1-2, with 7 bases lining up with TRBD1. This CDR3 spans 14 amino acids. V trimming: 8 bases; J trimming: 4 bases; junction bases outside the gene matches: 10. The germline V gene has CDR1 SGHTA and CDR2 FQGNSA.

Here the CDR3 DNA reads TGCGCCAGCAGCCCGATCACGGGGGTGGTCTACAATGAGCAGTTCTTC. This codes for CASSPITGVVYNEQFF. The chain recombines TRBV4-1 with TRBJ2-1; perhaps TRBD2 as D (6 bases). The ends were cut back, 4 bases at V and 3 bases at J, with 16 bases in the middle. Germline assignment: CDR1 MGHRA and CDR2 YSYEKL. The CDR3 totals 16 residues.

This sequence joins TRBV4-3 and TRBJ2-3; TRBD1 matches 7 bases. This CDR3 comprises 17 residues. Germline CDR1 and CDR2: LGHNA and YSLEER. The junction had 13 bases not matched to a gene; V was cut back by 0 bases and J by 7 bases. The chain's CDR3 is CASSQESGRGPINTQYF. The CDR3 DNA follows: TGCGCCAGCAGCCAAGAATCCGGAAGGGGGCCTATAAATACGCAGTATTTT.

This chain links TRBV6-5 with TRBJ1-2; TRBD1 might be the D (5 bases). The CDR3 consists of 12 residues. Deletions cut 6 bases from V and 6 bases from J, with 11 bases between. Germline loops: CDR1 MNHEY, CDR2 SVGAGI. CDR3 in amino acids: CASRGGRHGYTF. In DNA form, the CDR3 reads TGTGCCAGCAGGGGGGGGAGGCATGGCTACACCTTC.

The gene calls are TRBV5-1 and TRBJ2-7; D may be TRBD2 (5 bases). The CDR3 extends over 13 amino acids. In germline, CDR1 is SGHRS, CDR2 YFSETQ. V dropped 3 bases and J dropped 4 bases, with 11 bases sitting between them. Written as DNA, the CDR3 is TGCGCCAGCAGCTGGGAGTCTGGGTACGAGCAGTACTTC. Amino acid sequence: CASSWESGYEQYF.

The V gene is TRBV6-6, the J gene TRBJ2-7; TRBD1 aligns across 10 bases. Germline CDR1 MNHNY, CDR2 SVGAGI (reference sequence). The CDR3 spans 14 residues. V trimming: 6 bases; J trimming: 1 base; junction bases outside the gene matches: 3. The CDR3, as DNA: TGTGCCAGCAGCTGGGACAGGGGTTCCTACGAGCAGTACTTC. Residues: CASSWDRGSYEQYF.

This clone was picked up one time. The V call is TRBV10-1, the J call TRBJ1-4, with D hard to call. Trimming removed 3 bases at V and 4 bases at J, with 15 bases between. CDR3 size: 16 residues. Germline lookup yields CDR1 WNHNN and CDR2 SYGVQD (reference sequence). CDR3 sequence (DNA): TGCGCCAGCAGTGACCTCCGAAGGAGGTTTAATGAAAAACTGTTTTTT. Amino acid sequence: CASSDLRRRFNEKLFF.

The chain is built from TRBV19 and TRBJ1-6; 8 bases align to TRBD1. J was trimmed by 0 bases and V by 4 bases; bases with no gene match: 8. In germline, CDR1 is LNHDA, CDR2 SQIVND (reference sequence). This CDR3 region has 18 residues. The CDR3 DNA sequence: TGTGCCAGTAGTAAGACAGGGGTAGACGGCTCCTATAATTCACCCCTCCACTTT. It codes for CASSKTGVDGSYNSPLHF.

CDR3 nucleotide sequence: TGTGCCAGCAGCTTAGCGGACAATCCACCCTACGAGCAGTACTTC. Translating it yields CASSLADNPPYEQYF. J is TRBJ2-7 and V is TRBV7-2; the D gene is possibly TRBD1 (5 bases). The CDR3 spans 15 residues. CDR1 SGHTA and CDR2 FQGNSA come from the germline V gene. V was shortened by 0 bases and J by 2 bases, with 11 bases between the two germline ends.

J is TRBJ2-7 and V is TRBV6-5; weak D call: TRBD1 (6 bases). Germline assignment: CDR1 MNHEY and CDR2 SVGAGI. V shed 0 bases and J shed 2 bases, with 11 bases lying between them. The length of the CDR3 is 15 residues. The CDR3 bases are TGTGCCAGCAGTTACTCGGCGGCAGGGGCCTACGAGCAGTACTTC. This codes for CASSYSAAGAYEQYF.

The V gene is TRBV4-3, the J gene TRBJ1-2; D is perhaps TRBD1 (5 bases). Germline CDR1 reads LGHNA; CDR2 reads YSLEER. The CDR3 sequence is 15 residues long. Trimming cost V 0 bases and J 6 bases, with 14 bases left between them. The chain's CDR3 is CASSQDGRVGDGYTF. CDR3 in DNA: TGCGCCAGCAGCCAAGATGGCAGGGTGGGTGATGGCTACACCTTC.

This chain joins TRBV19 and TRBJ2-2; D may be TRBD2 (5 bases). The V end lost 1 base, the J end lost 4 bases, and 10 bases lay between the germline ends. This CDR3 has 15 amino acids. Germline CDR1 and CDR2: LNHDA and SQIVND (reference sequence). CDR3 DNA sequence: TGTGCCAGTAGTATAGTAAGGGCGGGCACCGGGGAGCTGTTTTTT. Its translation is CASSIVRAGTGELFF.

This clone was picked up one time. V usage is TRBV5-1 and J usage is TRBJ1-6; D is ambiguous. CDR3 length: 14 amino acids. Germline V gene data show CDR1 as SGHRS and CDR2 as YFSETQ. V gave up 0 bases and J gave up 10 bases, with 11 bases separating them. The CDR3 spells CASSLGQAYSPLHF. DNA for the CDR3: TGCGCCAGCAGCTTGGGGCAGGCGTACTCACCCCTCCACTTT. Full variable domain (missing parts from reference TRBV5-1 and TRBJ1-6): KAGVTQTPRYLIKTRGQQVTLSCSPISGHRSVSWYQQTPGQGLQFLFEYFSETQRNKGNFPGRFSGRQFSNSRSEMNVSTLELGDSALYLCASSLGQAYSPLHFGNGTRLTVT.